This T cell receptor beta chain was observed in a study of T cell responses to AZD1222 COVID-19 vaccine. Between the trimmed V and J ends, which lost 2 bases and 8 bases, there was a span of 7 bases. Germline lookup yields CDR1 SQVTM and CDR2 ANQGSEA. There are 11 residues in the CDR3. Regarding this clone: Its matching antigen is unknown.

Broader study findings: Of the AZD1222 recipients, only 5 or 6 were seropositive at baseline. Spike regions recognized by vaccine-associated CD4 TCRs spanned the protein, led by 160-218 and 743-854. Breadth and depth of Spike-specific TCRs rose after two AZD1222 doses.

Profiling relied on immunoSEQ multiplex PCR, and the TCRdb table lists in-frame clones only, not all of them. The sample consists of about 85,000 clones, about 91% of them appearing once. The rearrangement uses TRBV29-1 and TRBJ2-1; no definite D call. The receptor comes from an adult in good health. This specimen was peripheral blood, taken on day 0 of MenACWY control vaccination. CDR3 loop: CSVENVHEQFF. The CDR3 bases are TGCAGCGTTGAAAATGTCCATGAGCAGTTCTTC.